This note documents a single T cell receptor beta chain sequence. CDR3 length equals 13 residues. Trimming at V came to 5 bases and at J to 1 base, leaving 2 bases not matched to a gene. This sample was included in a study of blood T cell repertoires in COVID-19. About the research overall: The United States, Italy and Spain provided the acute and convalescent COVID-19 samples. T cells, B-cell-depleted T cells, or PBMCs supplied cDNA or gDNA.

The data were produced by immunoSEQ multiplex PCR, yet TCRdb's version contains in-frame clones alone and is incomplete. There are about 110,000 clones in the sample; around 76% occur only once, and around 19% lies in the top ten. Source material: peripheral blood. The chain joins TRBV12-3 or TRBV12-4 to TRBJ2-7; 7 bases align to TRBD1. The TCR comes from a woman aged 70-85 years with acute or convalescent COVID-19. The CDR3 DNA sequence: TGTGCCAGCAGTCGGACAGGATCCTACGAGCAGTACTTC. Translated, it gives CASSRTGSYEQYF.